This TCR beta chain was sequenced in a study of blood T cell repertoires in COVID-19. Looking at the study overall: Acute and convalescent COVID-19 specimens originated in the United States, Italy and Spain. T cells, B-cell-depleted T cells, or PBMCs provided the cDNA or gDNA that served as material.

Donors were grouped by their self-reported clinical history. Recovery among Cohort 3 donors was established by two negative PCRs, clearance, or symptom resolution. The V gene end was trimmed by 6 bases and the J gene end by 3 bases; junction bases not matched to a gene: 1. Germline V CDR1 and CDR2: MGHDK, SYGVNS. CDR3 length: 13 amino acids. TCRdb's copy holds only in-frame clones and misses some; the assay was immunoSEQ multiplex PCR. The sample lists about 180,000 clones; roughly 82% were seen once. The sample comprised PBMCs or T cells enriched from blood (not recorded which). This sequence joins TRBV25-1 and TRBJ2-2; TRBD1 aligns across 7 bases. The receptor was isolated from a woman in her 30s who had recovered from COVID-19. Here the CDR3 reads CASRTGDTGELFF. The CDR3, as DNA: TGTGCCAGCAGAACAGGGGACACCGGGGAGCTGTTTTTT.